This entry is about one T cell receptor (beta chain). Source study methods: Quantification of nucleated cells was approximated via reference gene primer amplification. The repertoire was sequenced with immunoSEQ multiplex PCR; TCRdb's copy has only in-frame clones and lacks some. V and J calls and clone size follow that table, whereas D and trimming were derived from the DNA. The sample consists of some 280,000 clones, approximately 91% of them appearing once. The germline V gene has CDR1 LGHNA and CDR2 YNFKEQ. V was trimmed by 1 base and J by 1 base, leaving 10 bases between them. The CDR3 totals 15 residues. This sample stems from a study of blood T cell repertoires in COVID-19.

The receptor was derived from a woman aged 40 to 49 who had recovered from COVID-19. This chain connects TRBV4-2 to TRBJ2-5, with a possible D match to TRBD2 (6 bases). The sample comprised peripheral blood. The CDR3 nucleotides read TGTGCCAGCAGCCAAGTCCTAGCGATCCAAGAGACCCAGTACTTC. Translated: CASSQVLAIQETQYF.